This TCR beta chain was documented in a study of cytomegalovirus exposure and HLA in healthy donors. All the people who gave samples were healthy bone marrow donors. This clone was detected only a few times. Germline CDR1 SGHDT, CDR2 YYEEEE. Between the trimmed V and J ends, which lost 4 bases and 6 bases, there was a span of 11 bases. The CDR3 runs to 13 residues. A multiplex PCR was run with 60 Vbeta primers and 13 Jbeta primers. Libraries were prepared by immunoSEQ multiplex PCR; TCRdb keeps only in-frame clonotypes and omits some of them. The table records approximately 76,000 clones, under 70% of them present only once.

Sample: PBMCs. The chain employs TRBV5-6 and TRBJ2-1; a weak D match, TRBD1 (6 bases). This clonotype was obtained from a man aged 30-40 years in good health and CMV-seropositive. CDR3 sequence (DNA): TGTGCCAGCAGCCCCGGGACACTCAATGAGCAGTTCTTC. Residues: CASSPGTLNEQFF.